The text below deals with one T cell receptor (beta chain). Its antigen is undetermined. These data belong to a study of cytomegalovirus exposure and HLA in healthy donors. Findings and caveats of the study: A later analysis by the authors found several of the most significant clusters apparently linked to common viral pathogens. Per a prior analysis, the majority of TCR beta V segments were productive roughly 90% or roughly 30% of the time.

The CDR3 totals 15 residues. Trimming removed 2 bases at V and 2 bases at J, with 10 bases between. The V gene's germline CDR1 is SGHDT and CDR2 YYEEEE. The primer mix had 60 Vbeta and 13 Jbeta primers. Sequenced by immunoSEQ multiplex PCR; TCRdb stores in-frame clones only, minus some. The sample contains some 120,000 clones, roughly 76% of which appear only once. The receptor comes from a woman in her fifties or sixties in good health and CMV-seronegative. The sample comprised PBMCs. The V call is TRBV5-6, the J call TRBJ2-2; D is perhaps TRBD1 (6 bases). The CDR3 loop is CASSFDRTNTGELFF. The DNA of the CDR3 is TGTGCCAGCAGCTTTGACAGGACAAACACCGGGGAGCTGTTTTTT.